Listed here is a single TCR beta chain. The sample belongs to a study of blood T cell repertoires in COVID-19. Across the study: Material from acute and convalescent COVID-19 was sourced from the United States, Italy and Spain. In each case, the material was cDNA or gDNA derived from T cells, B-cell-depleted T cells, or PBMCs.

The CDR3 consists of 13 residues. V was shortened by 1 base and J by 9 bases, with 7 bases between the two germline ends. From germline, CDR1 is LNHDA and CDR2 SQIVND (reference sequence). Original analysis: Reference gene primer amplification in the assay estimated nucleated cell counts. Profiling relied on immunoSEQ multiplex PCR, and the TCRdb table lists in-frame clones only, not all of them. The V and J calls and clone size are taken from that table; D and trimming were inferred from the DNA. The table includes some 70,000 clones, about 70% detected once. The sequence was obtained from a man in his sixties with acute or convalescent COVID-19. V and J are TRBV19 and TRBJ1-6, with unresolved D. Sequencing was performed on peripheral blood. The CDR3 spells CASSIGESSPLHF. CDR3 DNA: TGTGCCAGTAGTATAGGAGAGAGTTCACCCCTCCACTTT.